The 10 T cell receptor beta chains below were found in one sample sequenced in a study of blood T cells in healthy people across ages. For the second PCR, which ran for roughly 6 to 12 cycles, a sample-barcoded 5' primer and a J-beta primer mix were used. One entry per CDR3 protein results from TCRdb running MiXCR on the 5' RACE reads. Of roughly 2 million distinct CDR3 sequences listed, around 50% are singletons. Source material: blood. The receptors here all came from a woman aged 40 to 50 in good health.

The chain is built from TRBV20-1 and TRBJ2-1, with 10 bases that match TRBD2. This CDR3 region has 13 residues. J gave up 6 bases and V 6 bases, and 5 bases lay outside the gene matches. Germline V gene sequence: CDR1 DFQATT, CDR2 SNEGSKA (reference sequence). The CDR3 sequence: CSALAGGSNEQFF. The CDR3 coding sequence is TGCAGTGCCTTAGCGGGGGGCTCCAATGAGCAGTTCTTC.

This clonotype occurred a few times. CDR3 nucleotides: TGTGCCAGCAGCAAAAACATCGGGACAGTCGACTATGGCTACACCTTC. Protein product: CASSKNIGTVDYGYTF. The chain carries TRBV3-1 and TRBJ1-2, with 7 positions matching TRBD1. The CDR3 sequence is 16 residues long. CDR1 and CDR2 from the germline V gene are LGHDT and YNNKEL (reference sequence). The V segment lost 5 bases and the J segment 3 bases; nucleotides outside the gene matches: 12. Together with reference TRBV3-1 and TRBJ1-2, the CDR3 gives the full variable domain: DTAVSQTPKYLVTQMGNDKSIKCEQNLGHDTMYWYKQDSKKFLKIMFSYNNKELIINETVPNRFSPKSPDKAHLNLHINSLELGDSAVYFCASSKNIGTVDYGYTFGSGTRLTVV.

The chain joins TRBV4-3 to TRBJ2-3; 10 nucleotides line up with TRBD2. The CDR3 length is 20 residues. The germline V gene has CDR1 LGHNA and CDR2 YSLEER. The junction had 14 bases not matched to a gene; V was cut back by 0 bases and J by 2 bases. CDR3: CASSQEGGTTSGSHTDTQYF. CDR3 sequence (DNA): TGCGCCAGCAGCCAAGAAGGCGGGACGACTAGCGGGTCCCACACAGATACGCAGTATTTT.

This clonotype appeared a few times. V gene TRBV4-3 combines with J gene TRBJ1-4, with unresolved D. CDR1 is LGHNA and CDR2 is YSLEER in the germline V gene. Trimming pared 0 bases from V and 3 bases from J, leaving 5 bases between. The CDR3 loop spans 14 amino acids. The CDR3 DNA sequence: TGCGCCAGCAGCCAAGATAGGGCTAATGAAAAACTGTTTTTT. Translating it yields CASSQDRANEKLFF.

The chain combines TRBV25-1 with TRBJ2-3; D possibly corresponds to TRBD1 (6 bases). This CDR3 spans 15 amino acids. V lost 2 bases and J lost 1, with 10 bases in between. Germline lookup yields CDR1 MGHDK and CDR2 SYGVNS. The CDR3 here is CASSEPYRGTDTQYF. In nucleotides, the CDR3 is TGTGCCAGCAGTGAACCGTACAGGGGCACAGATACGCAGTATTTT.

The chain is built from TRBV29-1 and TRBJ2-3; 7 bases are shared with TRBD1. V shed 2 bases and J 4 bases; nucleotides not matched to a gene: 6. The CDR3 is 14 residues long. Germline V lookup: CDR1 SQVTM, CDR2 ANQGSEA. The CDR3 reads CSVEPRQGPDTQYF. The CDR3 DNA follows: TGCAGCGTTGAACCCCGACAGGGCCCAGATACGCAGTATTTT.

The chain employs TRBV28 and TRBJ1-2, with D tentatively TRBD1 (5 bases). The CDR3 is made up of 15 amino acids. V lost 4 bases to trimming and J lost 8 bases, with 20 bases between them. Germline V lookup: CDR1 MDHEN, CDR2 SYDVKM. In DNA, the CDR3 is TGTGCCAGCAGTTCCCACGGGGGGAAGGAAGGCGGCTACACCTTC. Amino acids: CASSSHGGKEGGYTF.

This clonotype appeared a few times. The chain combines TRBV6-2 or TRBV6-3 with TRBJ2-4; possible D gene TRBD2, 5 bases. CDR3 length: 12 residues. Between the trimmed V and J ends, which lost 6 bases and 6 bases, there was a span of 9 bases. CDR1 is MNHEY and CDR2 is SVGEGT in the germline V gene. CDR3 coding DNA: TGTGCCAGCAGCAACGGGATAAACATTCAGTACTTC. This encodes CASSNGINIQYF.

In this sample, this clonotype turned up a few times. V gene TRBV15 combines with J gene TRBJ2-1; D not resolved. Germline CDR1 LNHNV, CDR2 YYDKDF (reference sequence). This CDR3 is 12 amino acids long. V gave up 0 bases and J gave up 7 bases, with 4 bases separating them. CDR3 bases: TGTGCCACCAGCAGAGAGGGGAATGAGCAGTTCTTC. As protein: CATSREGNEQFF. The variable domain in full, completed from reference TRBV15 and TRBJ2-1, reads DAMVIQNPRYQVTQFGKPVTLSCSQTLNHNVMYWYQQKSSQAPKLLFHYYDKDFNNEADTPDNFQSRRPNTSFCFLDIRSPGLGDTAMYLCATSREGNEQFFGPGTRLTVL.

The chain recombines TRBV5-1 with TRBJ2-7, with 11 positions matching TRBD1. The CDR3 runs 15 residues. Losses at the gene ends were 4 bases for V and 7 bases for J; bases not matched to a gene: 10. Germline V gives CDR1 SGHRS, CDR2 YFSETQ. The CDR3 coding sequence is TGCGCCAGCAGCGGTGGACAGGGGGCTCGGAATGAGCAGTACTTC. The encoded protein is CASSGGQGARNEQYF.